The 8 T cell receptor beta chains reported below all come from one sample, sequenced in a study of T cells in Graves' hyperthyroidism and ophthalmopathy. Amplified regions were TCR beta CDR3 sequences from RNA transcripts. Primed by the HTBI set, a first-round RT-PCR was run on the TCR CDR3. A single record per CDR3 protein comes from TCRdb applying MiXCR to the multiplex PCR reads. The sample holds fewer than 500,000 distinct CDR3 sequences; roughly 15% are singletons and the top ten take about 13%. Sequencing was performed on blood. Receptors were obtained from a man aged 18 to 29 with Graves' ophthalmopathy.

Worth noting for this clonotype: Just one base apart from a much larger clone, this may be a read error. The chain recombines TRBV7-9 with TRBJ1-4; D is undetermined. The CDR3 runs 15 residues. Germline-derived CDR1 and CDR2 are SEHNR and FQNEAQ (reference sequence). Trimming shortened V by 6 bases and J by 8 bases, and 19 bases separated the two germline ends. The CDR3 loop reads CASSMIGGSGEKLFF. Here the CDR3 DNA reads TGTGCCAGCAGTATGATAGGAGGGAGTGGGGAAAAACTGTTTTTT.

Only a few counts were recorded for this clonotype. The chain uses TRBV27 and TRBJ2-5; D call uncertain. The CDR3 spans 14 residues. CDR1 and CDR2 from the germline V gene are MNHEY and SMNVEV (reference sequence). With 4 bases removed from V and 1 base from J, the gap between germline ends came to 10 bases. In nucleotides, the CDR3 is TGTGCCAGCAGTTCCTTTATGGGCCAAGAGACCCAGTACTTC. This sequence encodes CASSSFMGQETQYF.

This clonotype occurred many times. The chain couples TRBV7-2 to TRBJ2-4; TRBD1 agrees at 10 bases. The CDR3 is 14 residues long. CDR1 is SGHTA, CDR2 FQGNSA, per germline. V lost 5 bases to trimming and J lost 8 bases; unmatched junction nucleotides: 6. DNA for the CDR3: TGTGCCAGCAGCAAGGGACAGGGGAGGGACATTCAGTACTTC. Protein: CASSKGQGRDIQYF.

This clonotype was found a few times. In DNA, the CDR3 is TGTGCCAGCAGGGGACAGAAGACTAATGAAAAACTGTTTTTT. This sequence encodes CASRGQKTNEKLFF. The chain employs TRBV12-3 or TRBV12-4 and TRBJ1-4; 7 bases are a match to TRBD1. The V gene end was trimmed by 6 bases and the J gene end by 2 bases; junction bases not matched to a gene: 3. CDR3 length: 14 amino acids.

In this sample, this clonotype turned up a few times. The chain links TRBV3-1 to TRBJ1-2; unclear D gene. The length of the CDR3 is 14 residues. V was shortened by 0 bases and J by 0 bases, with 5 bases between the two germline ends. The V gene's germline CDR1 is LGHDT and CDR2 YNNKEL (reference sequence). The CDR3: CASSQEVANYGYTF. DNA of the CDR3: TGTGCCAGCAGCCAAGAGGTAGCTAACTATGGCTACACCTTC.

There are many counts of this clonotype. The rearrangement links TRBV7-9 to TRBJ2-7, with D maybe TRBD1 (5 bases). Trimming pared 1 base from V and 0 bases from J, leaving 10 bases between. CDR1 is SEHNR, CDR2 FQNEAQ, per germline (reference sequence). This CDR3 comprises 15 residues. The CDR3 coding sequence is TGTGCCAGCAGCTTAGACGCAGGGTTCTCCTACGAGCAGTACTTC. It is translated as CASSLDAGFSYEQYF. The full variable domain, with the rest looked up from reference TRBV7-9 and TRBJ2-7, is DTGVSQNPRHKITKRGQNVTFRCDPISEHNRLYWYRQTLGQGPEFLTYFQNEAQLEKSRLLSDRFSAERPKGSFSTLEIQRTEQGDSAMYLCASSLDAGFSYEQYFGPGTRLTVT.

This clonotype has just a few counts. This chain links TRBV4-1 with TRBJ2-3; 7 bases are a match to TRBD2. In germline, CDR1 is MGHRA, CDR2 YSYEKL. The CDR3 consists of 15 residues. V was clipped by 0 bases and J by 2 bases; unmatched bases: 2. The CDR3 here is CASSQESGATDTQYF. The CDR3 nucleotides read TGCGCCAGCAGCCAAGAAAGCGGGGCCACAGATACGCAGTATTTT.

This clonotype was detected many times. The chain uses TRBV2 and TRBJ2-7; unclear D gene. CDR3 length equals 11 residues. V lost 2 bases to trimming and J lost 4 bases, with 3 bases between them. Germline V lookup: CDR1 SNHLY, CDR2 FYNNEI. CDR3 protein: CASSERYEQYF. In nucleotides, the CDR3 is TGTGCCAGCAGTGAAAGGTACGAGCAGTACTTC.